This T cell receptor (beta chain) was captured in a study of Graves' ophthalmopathy and Graves' hyperthyroidism. Study-level findings and limits: Blood also harbored most expanded thyroid clonotypes above 0.001 frequency. Ophthalmopathy progression prediction by the model yielded a sensitivity of more than 60% and a specificity of less than 75%.

Ineligible for inclusion were patients with other autoimmune diseases, uncontrolled infections, pregnancy or lactation. As diagnostic evidence, clinical symptoms, serum thyroxine, TRAb, thyroid ultrasound and orbital computed tomography were relied upon. As the template, RNA transcripts were used to amplify TCR beta CDR3 regions. HTBI primers primed a first-round RT-PCR, and a second-round multiplex PCR followed. TCRdb reanalysed the multiplex PCR reads using MiXCR and keeps one entry per CDR3 protein. The sample records some 750,000 distinct CDR3 sequences, 35% to 50% being singletons. The V and J ends lost 6 bases and 2 bases respectively, with 6 bases between them. The CDR3 consists of 12 residues. The germline V gene encodes CDR1 SGHTS and CDR2 YDEGEE. This clonotype was counted a few times. Its cognate antigen is unknown.

The TCR was taken from an adult man with Graves' ophthalmopathy. The sample taken for sequencing was peripheral blood. The chain employs TRBV5-8 and TRBJ1-5; D gene ambiguous. DNA of the CDR3: TGTGCCAGCACCTTCGGCAATCAGCCCCAGCATTTT. Protein: CASTFGNQPQHF.